The 10 T cell receptor beta chains reported below all come from one sample, sequenced in a study of shared clonotypes between healthy human individuals. Naive CD8 isolation took CD45RO-negative cells positively selected for CCR7 and excluded terminally differentiated effector memory CD45RA+ cells. Clones were read by immunoSEQ multiplex PCR, and TCRdb kept only the in-frame ones, dropping some. The data contain roughly 600,000 clones, nearly 98% of them singletons. Sequenced sample: naive CD8+ T cells sorted from blood. The source is a man aged 25-40 years in good health.

This chain joins TRBV27 and TRBJ2-2; D call uncertain. The CDR3 sequence is 17 residues long. Germline values: CDR1 MNHEY, CDR2 SMNVEV (reference sequence). Trimming shortened V by 5 bases and J by 4 bases, and 20 bases separated the two germline ends. CDR3 sequence reads: CASSPQRATIRTGELFF. The CDR3 DNA reads as TGTGCCAGCAGTCCCCAGCGTGCTACCATACGCACCGGGGAGCTGTTTTTT.

This chain connects TRBV7-9 to TRBJ1-1; D gene ambiguous. V was clipped by 5 bases and J by 6 bases, with 13 bases between them. The CDR3 totals 13 residues. Looked up from germline, CDR1 is SEHNR and CDR2 is FQNEAQ (reference sequence). This CDR3 reads CASSPLISAEAFF. The DNA of the CDR3 is TGTGCCAGCAGCCCTCTCATTTCCGCTGAAGCTTTCTTT.

The gene calls are TRBV13 and TRBJ2-1; D uncertain. CDR1 and CDR2 (germline): PRHDT, FYEKMQ (reference sequence). This CDR3 comprises 13 residues. V lost 0 bases and J 10 bases, leaving 10 bases between the germline ends. The CDR3 sequence: CASSLGRVGEQFF. CDR3 in DNA: TGTGCCAGCAGCTTAGGCCGGGTGGGGGAGCAGTTCTTC.

The gene calls are TRBV5-4 and TRBJ2-3; the match to TRBD2 covers 11 bases. This CDR3 is 16 amino acids long. Germline CDR1 reads SGHNT; CDR2 reads YYREEE (reference sequence). After removal of 4 bases from V and 2 bases from J, the junction contained 6 bases not matched to a gene. CDR3 sequence reads: CASSPGTSGFTDTQYF. The CDR3 DNA follows: TGTGCCAGCAGCCCGGGGACTAGCGGATTCACAGATACGCAGTATTTT.

The genes are TRBV6-5 and TRBJ1-1, with D unclear. Germline lookup yields CDR1 MNHEY and CDR2 SVGAGI. The CDR3 length is 13 residues. The V end lost 5 bases, the J end lost 1 base, and 8 bases lay between the germline ends. The CDR3 coding sequence is TGTGCCAGCAGTCGGAGAGGGAACACTGAAGCTTTCTTT. Its protein is CASSRRGNTEAFF.

The chain carries TRBV28 and TRBJ1-1; 7 bases agree with TRBD1. Germline CDR1 MDHEN, CDR2 SYDVKM. The CDR3 is 16 residues long. The ends lost 6 bases at V and 0 bases at J; junction bases unmatched: 10. The CDR3 reads CASSSGQLLMNTEAFF. CDR3 nucleotides: TGTGCCAGCAGCTCGGGACAGCTTCTTATGAACACTGAAGCTTTCTTT.

J is TRBJ2-7 and V is TRBV18; tentatively, D is TRBD2 (5 bases). Germline V lookup: CDR1 KGHSH, CDR2 LQKENI. This CDR3 is 15 amino acids long. V was pared by 6 bases and J by 2 bases, with 17 bases between. CDR3 in DNA: TGTGCCAGCTCCGAGGGTCCTACGGGAACCTACGAGCAGTACTTC. This translates into CASSEGPTGTYEQYF.

This clone showed up just once. Other DNA sequences in the same sample also yield this CDR3. The rearrangement joins TRBV7-9 to TRBJ2-7; D is uncertain. The germline V and J ends were trimmed by 3 bases and 0 bases, with 6 bases remaining between them. The CDR3 runs to 13 residues. Germline V gene lookup returns CDR1 SEHNR and CDR2 FQNEAQ (reference sequence). CDR3 protein: CASSLPSSYEQYF. CDR3 coding DNA: TGTGCCAGCAGCTTGCCTAGCTCCTACGAGCAGTACTTC.

The chain recombines TRBV7-2 with TRBJ2-7; tentatively, D is TRBD1 or TRBD2 (6 bases each). The length of the CDR3 is 16 residues. The germline V gene encodes CDR1 SGHTA and CDR2 FQGNSA. Trimming took off 1 base at V and 3 bases at J, with 16 bases between the two ends. CDR3 protein: CASSLVFGGGYYEQYF. The CDR3 DNA follows: TGTGCCAGCAGCTTAGTTTTCGGGGGCGGATACTACGAGCAGTACTTC.

The chain has TRBV2 and TRBJ2-7; no definite D call. The CDR3 loop spans 11 amino acids. The germline gives CDR1 SNHLY, CDR2 FYNNEI. Trimming shortened V by 8 bases and J by 4 bases, and 9 bases separated the two germline ends. The CDR3 coding sequence is TGTGCCAGCCAGACCGGGTACGAGCAGTACTTC. It is translated as CASQTGYEQYF.